These T cell receptor beta chains were read from a single sample in a study of cytomegalovirus exposure and HLA in healthy donors. This table comes from immunoSEQ multiplex PCR, and its TCRdb copy is limited to in-frame clones, with some not included. The data contain over 150,000 clones, about 80% of them seen just once; the ten biggest clones take up around 1.3%. Sequencing was performed on PBMCs. The receptors come from a woman aged 50 to 65 in good health and CMV-seronegative. The CDR3 runs from the conserved cysteine through the conserved F or W. Fields, in order: CDR3 protein, CDR3 DNA, V gene, clone size, J gene, D gene. A D gene is named only where the DNA matches it firmly. Clone sizes are given selectively: once, few, many, or a class where the clone is expanded.

CDR3aa: CASSSRGARVNTGELFF; CDR3nt: TGTGCCAGTAGTAGTCGAGGCGCTAGAGTCAACACCGGGGAGCTGTTTTTT; v_gene: TRBV19; abundance: once; j_gene: TRBJ2-2; d_gene: NA
CDR3aa: CASSRLRDRGAHEQYF; CDR3nt: TGTGCCAGCAGTCGCCTCAGGGACAGGGGGGCCCACGAGCAGTACTTC; v_gene: TRBV5-6; abundance: NA; j_gene: TRBJ2-7; d_gene: TRBD1
CDR3aa: CASSTWTERIRGGYNEQFF; CDR3nt: TGTGCCAGCAGCACCTGGACAGAAAGAATACGGGGCGGCTACAATGAGCAGTTCTTC; v_gene: TRBV28; abundance: NA; j_gene: TRBJ2-1; d_gene: NA
CDR3aa: CASSLSGRGRANEKLFF; CDR3nt: TGTGCCAGCAGTTTATCCGGAAGGGGGAGGGCTAATGAAAAACTGTTTTTT; v_gene: TRBV28; abundance: once; j_gene: TRBJ1-4; d_gene: NA
CDR3aa: CASSPTGTNTGELFF; CDR3nt: TGTGCCAGCAGCCCGACAGGGACGAACACCGGGGAGCTGTTTTTT; v_gene: TRBV28; abundance: few; j_gene: TRBJ2-2; d_gene: TRBD1
CDR3aa: CASSQALRGAGNTEAFF; CDR3nt: TGCGCCAGCAGCCAAGCGTTACGGGGGGCAGGGAACACTGAAGCTTTCTTT; v_gene: TRBV4-3; abundance: few; j_gene: TRBJ1-1; d_gene: NA
CDR3aa: CASSPQRTQGPDLFF; CDR3nt: TGTGCCAGCTCACCACAACGTACGCAGGGCCCGGATTTGTTTTTT; v_gene: TRBV18; abundance: NA; j_gene: TRBJ1-4; d_gene: NA
CDR3aa: CASTLTGASETQYF; CDR3nt: TGTGCCAGCACCTTGACAGGGGCGTCGGAGACCCAGTACTTC; v_gene: TRBV2; abundance: NA; j_gene: TRBJ2-5; d_gene: TRBD1
CDR3aa: CASSPNSYEQYF; CDR3nt: TGTGCCAGCAGCCCGAACTCGTACGAGCAGTACTTC; v_gene: TRBV7-2; abundance: once; j_gene: TRBJ2-7; d_gene: NA
CDR3aa: CASSLDRRNTGELFF; CDR3nt: TGCGCCAGCAGCTTGGACAGGCGGAACACCGGGGAGCTGTTTTTT; v_gene: TRBV5-1; abundance: once; j_gene: TRBJ2-2; d_gene: NA
CDR3aa: CASSVRDINQPQHF; CDR3nt: TGTGCCAGCAGTGTCAGGGACATCAATCAGCCCCAGCATTTT; v_gene: TRBV6-4; abundance: NA; j_gene: TRBJ1-5; d_gene: NA
CDR3aa: CASSPSYNEQFF; CDR3nt: TGTGCCAGCAGTCCTTCCTACAATGAGCAGTTCTTC; v_gene: TRBV28; abundance: NA; j_gene: TRBJ2-1; d_gene: NA
CDR3aa: CASSGFLGMGGYTF; CDR3nt: TGTGCCAGCAGTGGGTTTCTAGGAATGGGTGGCTACACCTTC; v_gene: TRBV2; abundance: NA; j_gene: TRBJ1-2; d_gene: NA
CDR3aa: CAWSDRQAYSNQPQHF; CDR3nt: TGTGCCTGGAGTGATCGACAGGCCTATAGCAATCAGCCCCAGCATTTT; v_gene: TRBV30; abundance: NA; j_gene: TRBJ1-5; d_gene: NA
CDR3aa: CASSLTTRGTQYF; CDR3nt: TGCGCCAGCAGCCTCACGACAAGGGGTACGCAGTATTTT; v_gene: TRBV4-3; abundance: NA; j_gene: TRBJ2-3; d_gene: NA
CDR3aa: CASSLKDRGSTQYF; CDR3nt: TGTGCCAGCAGCTTAAAAGATAGGGGGTCAACTCAGTACTTC; v_gene: TRBV7-2; abundance: once; j_gene: TRBJ2-4; d_gene: NA
CDR3aa: CASSPGTGRGSYTF; CDR3nt: TGCGCCAGCAGCCCCGGGACAGGCCGGGGGAGCTACACCTTC; v_gene: TRBV5-1; abundance: NA; j_gene: TRBJ1-2; d_gene: TRBD1
CDR3aa: CATSAARGTIYF; CDR3nt: TGTGCCACCAGCGCCGCACGAGGCACCATATATTTT; v_gene: TRBV15; abundance: NA; j_gene: TRBJ1-3; d_gene: NA
CDR3aa: CASSLQGWGEEQYF; CDR3nt: TGCGCCAGCAGCCTACAGGGCTGGGGAGAGGAGCAGTACTTC; v_gene: TRBV4-3; abundance: NA; j_gene: TRBJ2-5; d_gene: NA
CDR3aa: CASSHFRLQGVTEAFF; CDR3nt: TGTGCCAGCAGCCATTTCCGTCTACAGGGGGTGACTGAAGCTTTCTTT; v_gene: TRBV14; abundance: NA; j_gene: TRBJ1-1; d_gene: TRBD1
CDR3aa: CASSLRLAGASDTQYF; CDR3nt: TGTGCCAGCAGCTTGAGGCTAGCGGGAGCATCAGATACGCAGTATTTT; v_gene: TRBV5-4; abundance: NA; j_gene: TRBJ2-3; d_gene: TRBD2